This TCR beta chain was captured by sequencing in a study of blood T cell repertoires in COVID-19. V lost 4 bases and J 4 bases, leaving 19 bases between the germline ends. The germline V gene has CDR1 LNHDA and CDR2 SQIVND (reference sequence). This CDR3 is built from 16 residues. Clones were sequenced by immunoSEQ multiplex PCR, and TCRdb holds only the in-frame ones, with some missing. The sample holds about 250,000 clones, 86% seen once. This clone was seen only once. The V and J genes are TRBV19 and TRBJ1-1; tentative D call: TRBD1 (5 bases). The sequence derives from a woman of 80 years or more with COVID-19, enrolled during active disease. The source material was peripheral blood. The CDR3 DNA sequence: TGTGCCAGTAGTAAATCCGGCGGGGGGTGGGGCACTGAAGCTTTCTTT. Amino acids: CASSKSGGGWGTEAFF. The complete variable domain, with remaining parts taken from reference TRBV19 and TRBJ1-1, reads DGGITQSPKYLFRKEGQNVTLSCEQNLNHDAMYWYRQDPGQGLRLIYYSQIVNDFQKGDIAEGYSVSREKKESFPLTVTSAQKNPTAFYLCASSKSGGGWGTEAFFGQGTRLTVV.